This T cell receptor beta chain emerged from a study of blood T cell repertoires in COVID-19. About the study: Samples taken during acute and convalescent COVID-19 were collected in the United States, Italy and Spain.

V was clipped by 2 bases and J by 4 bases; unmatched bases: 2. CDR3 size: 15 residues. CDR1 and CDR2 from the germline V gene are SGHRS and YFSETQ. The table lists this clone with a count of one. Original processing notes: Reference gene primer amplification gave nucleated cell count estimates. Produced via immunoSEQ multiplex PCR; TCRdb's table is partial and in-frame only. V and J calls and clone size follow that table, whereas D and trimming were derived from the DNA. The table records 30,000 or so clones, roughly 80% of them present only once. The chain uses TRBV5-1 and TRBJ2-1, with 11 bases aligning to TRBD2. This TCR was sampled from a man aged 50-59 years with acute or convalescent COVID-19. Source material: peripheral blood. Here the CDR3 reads CASSFSGGGYNEQFF. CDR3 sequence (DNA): TGCGCCAGCAGCTTTAGCGGGGGGGGTTACAATGAGCAGTTCTTC.